This TCR beta chain was retrieved from a study of T cells of healthy individuals. In this sample, this clonotype turned up a few times. MiXCR, applied by TCRdb to the 5' RACE reads, yields one record per CDR3 protein. Of about 96,000 distinct CDR3 sequences in the sample, roughly 18% are singletons; the top ten hold roughly 6.2%. This CDR3 has 12 amino acids. Trimming took off 1 base at V and 7 bases at J, with 6 bases between the two ends. CDR1 is SGHRS, CDR2 YFSETQ, per germline. The clonotype originates from a human donor in good health. The chain joins TRBV5-1 to TRBJ2-1, with no clear D. For the CDR3, the DNA is TGCGCCAGCAGCTTGAGTATGAATGAGCAGTTCTTC. This translates into CASSLSMNEQFF.